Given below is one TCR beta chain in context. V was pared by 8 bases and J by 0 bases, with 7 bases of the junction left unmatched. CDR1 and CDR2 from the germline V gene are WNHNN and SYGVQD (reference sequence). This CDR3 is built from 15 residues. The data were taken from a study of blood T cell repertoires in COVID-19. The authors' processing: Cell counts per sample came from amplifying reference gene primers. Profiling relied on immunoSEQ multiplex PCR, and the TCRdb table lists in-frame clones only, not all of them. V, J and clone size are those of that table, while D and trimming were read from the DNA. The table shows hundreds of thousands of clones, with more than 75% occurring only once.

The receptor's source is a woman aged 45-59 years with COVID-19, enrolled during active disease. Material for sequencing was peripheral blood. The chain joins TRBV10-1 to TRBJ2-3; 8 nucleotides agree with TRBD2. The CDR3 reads CASGVAGSSTDTQYF. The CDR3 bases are TGCGCCAGCGGAGTAGCGGGGTCTAGCACAGATACGCAGTATTTT.